Below, 7 T cell receptor beta chains from the same sample are listed, as sequenced in a study of T cell repertoires in cytomegalovirus infection. Using its own MiXCR run on the reads, TCRdb lists one record per CDR3 protein. In the table there are about 700,000 distinct CDR3 sequences, roughly 33% of which are singletons. No antigen has been assigned to these receptors. The sample here was cultured PBMCs, taken from culture after CMV antigen stimulation. The receptors derive from a human donor in good health (CMV status not recorded). Some clones in this sample may be carry-over from other donors' samples.

The table lists this clonotype with a few counts. This chain joins TRBV7-6 and TRBJ2-5, with 16 bases fitting TRBD2. The CDR3 spans 15 residues. J gave up 7 bases and V 5 bases, and 4 bases lay outside the gene matches. Germline values: CDR1 SGHVS, CDR2 FNYEAQ. The CDR3, as DNA: TGTGCCAGCAGCATGGGACTAGCGGGGGGGATGACCCAGTACTTC. The encoded protein is CASSMGLAGGMTQYF.

There are a few counts of this clonotype. The chain employs TRBV7-6 and TRBJ2-2; 9 bases match TRBD1. The germline CDR1 and CDR2 sequences are SGHVS and FNYEAQ. With V trimmed by 4 bases and J by 5 bases, 5 bases remained unmatched. This CDR3 comprises 15 residues. CDR3 in amino acids: CASSSRDRDTGELFF. The CDR3 nucleotides read TGTGCCAGCAGCTCCCGGGACAGGGATACCGGGGAGCTGTTTTTT.

This clonotype has a handful of counts. The chain employs TRBV19 and TRBJ2-3, with D possibly TRBD1 on 5 matching bases. The CDR3 extends over 16 amino acids. Germline V gene sequence: CDR1 LNHDA, CDR2 SQIVND (reference sequence). The V end lost 3 bases, the J end lost 2 bases, and 15 bases lay between the germline ends. CDR3 in amino acids: CASSMGRATVTDTQYF. CDR3 coding DNA: TGTGCCAGTAGTATGGGCAGGGCTACGGTCACAGATACGCAGTATTTT.

This clonotype appeared once. The CDR3 DNA reads TGTGCCAGCAGGGTAGGGACAGGCGGTGAAAAACTGTTTTTT. Translation gives CASRVGTGGEKLFF. This rearrangement joins TRBV7-6 to TRBJ1-4; 8 positions agree with TRBD1. The CDR3 consists of 14 residues. Trimming removed 6 bases from V and 7 bases from J; junction bases left unmatched: 7. Looked up from germline, CDR1 is SGHVS and CDR2 is FNYEAQ.

The sample holds a few counts of this clonotype. The CDR3 is CASSITGGLAEAFF. Written as DNA, the CDR3 is TGTGCCAGTAGTATTACAGGGGGCCTCGCTGAAGCTTTCTTT. The chain carries TRBV19 and TRBJ1-1; 9 bases are a match to TRBD1. This CDR3 is 14 amino acids long. The germline V gene encodes CDR1 LNHDA and CDR2 SQIVND (reference sequence). V lost 3 bases and J lost 6; bases outside the gene matches: 5.

This clonotype occurred a few times. V gene TRBV5-4 combines with J gene TRBJ1-1; unclear D gene. Germline loops: CDR1 SGHNT, CDR2 YYREEE (reference sequence). V shed 4 bases and J shed 2 bases, with 15 bases lying between them. The CDR3 contains 15 residues. CDR3 amino acids: CASSAGSGPNTEAFF. DNA for the CDR3: TGTGCCAGCAGCGCGGGATCTGGCCCAAACACTGAAGCTTTCTTT.

The chain links TRBV19 to TRBJ1-3; TRBD1 matches at 12 bases. From germline, CDR1 is LNHDA and CDR2 SQIVND (reference sequence). This CDR3 contains 16 residues. V shed 9 bases and J 7 bases; nucleotides not matched to a gene: 13. CDR3 amino acids: CASSRPSGQGANTIYF. Here the CDR3 DNA reads TGTGCCAGCTCCCGACCCTCGGGACAGGGGGCGAACACCATATATTTT.